The rows below give T cell receptor beta chains drawn from one sample of a study of blood T cell repertoires in COVID-19. Clones were read by immunoSEQ multiplex PCR, and TCRdb kept only the in-frame ones, dropping some. The table includes fewer than 45,000 clones, roughly four fifths detected once. The specimen sequenced was peripheral blood. These receptors originate from a man between 40 and 49 years old with active or convalescent COVID-19. CDR3s include the opening cysteine and the closing phenylalanine or tryptophan. The D gene is left open where the match is weak. Expanded clones are given a class, and other clones once, few, many or no size at all.

TRBJ1-1 | TRBV7-9 | NA | few | CASTTVNTEAFF | TGTGCCAGCACGACAGTGAACACTGAAGCTTTCTTT
TRBJ2-5 | TRBV7-3 | TRBD1 | NA | CASSRGQGSETQYF | TGTGCCAGCAGCCGGGGACAGGGAAGTGAGACCCAGTACTTC
TRBJ2-2 | TRBV6-2/TRBV6-3 | NA | NA | CASSYPLGVSYTGELFF | TGTGCCAGCAGTTACCCCCTCGGGGTTAGCTACACCGGGGAGCTGTTTTTT
TRBJ1-2 | TRBV24-1 | NA | NA | CATSDPRQKAYGYTF | TGTGCCACCAGTGACCCACGACAGAAAGCCTATGGCTACACCTTC
TRBJ1-4 | TRBV25-1 | NA | NA | CASSESLLNEKLFF | TGTGCCAGCAGTGAATCTCTCCTGAATGAAAAACTGTTTTTT
TRBJ2-5 | TRBV4-1 | NA | once | CASSRLPPQGAGETQYF | TGCGCCAGCAGCCGGCTACCTCCACAGGGAGCCGGGGAGACCCAGTACTTC
TRBJ2-5 | TRBV7-2 | TRBD2 | NA | CASSLAGASGGASETQYF | TGTGCCAGCAGCTTAGCAGGGGCTAGCGGGGGGGCCTCCGAGACCCAGTACTTC
TRBJ2-1 | TRBV27 | NA | NA | CASTTPEAVNNEQFF | TGTGCCAGCACCACGCCTGAGGCGGTAAATAATGAGCAGTTCTTC
TRBJ2-2 | TRBV5-4 | NA | NA | CASSLGDFTGELFF | TGTGCCAGCAGCTTGGGGGACTTCACCGGGGAGCTGTTTTTT
TRBJ1-1 | TRBV6-5 | NA | NA | CASSYRGSNTEAFF | TGTGCCAGCAGTTACAGGGGCTCAAACACTGAAGCTTTCTTT
TRBJ2-2 | TRBV30 | TRBD1 | NA | CAWRTGLSGELFF | TGTGCCTGGCGGACAGGTTTGTCCGGGGAGCTGTTTTTT
TRBJ2-7 | TRBV6-5 | TRBD2 | once | CASGEGLYEQYF | TGTGCCAGCGGGGAGGGCCTCTACGAGCAGTACTTC
TRBJ2-2 | TRBV4-3 | NA | once | CASSQDLGAGELFF | TGCGCCAGCAGCCAAGATCTCGGGGCCGGGGAGCTGTTTTTT
TRBJ1-5 | TRBV5-1 | NA | NA | CASSTTGQQPQHF | TGCGCCAGCAGTACAACAGGGCAACAGCCCCAGCATTTT
TRBJ2-1 | TRBV14 | NA | NA | CASSQEARSYNEQFF | TGTGCCAGCAGCCAAGAGGCCAGGTCCTACAATGAGCAGTTCTTC
TRBJ1-4 | TRBV4-3 | NA | NA | CASSQEGTGSGEKLFF | TGCGCCAGCAGCCAAGAAGGTACAGGGTCGGGAGAAAAACTGTTTTTT
TRBJ1-2 | TRBV3-1/TRBV3-2 | NA | few | CASSQDAYMPYGYTF | TGTGCCAGCAGCCAAGATGCCTATATGCCCTATGGCTACACCTTC
TRBJ1-1 | TRBV6-2/TRBV6-3 | TRBD1 | NA | CASSHRQGLNTEAFF | TGTGCCAGCAGTCACCGACAGGGATTGAACACTGAAGCTTTCTTT
TRBJ2-2 | TRBV9 | TRBD2 | NA | CASSDRLAGTGELFF | TGTGCCAGCAGCGATCGACTAGCGGGGACCGGGGAGCTGTTTTTT
TRBJ1-1 | TRBV3-1/TRBV3-2 | TRBD1 | NA | CASSQKQGNSEAFF | TGTGCCAGCAGCCAGAAACAGGGGAACTCCGAAGCTTTCTTT
TRBJ1-2 | TRBV5-5 | TRBD1 | NA | CASSPTGGNYGYTF | TGTGCCAGCAGCCCCACAGGGGGCAACTATGGCTACACCTTC
TRBJ2-1 | TRBV7-2 | TRBD1 | NA | CASSLRDRSSEQFF | TGTGCCAGCAGCCTCCGGGACAGGAGTTCTGAGCAGTTCTTC
TRBJ1-5 | TRBV16 | NA | NA | CASSQVQAFNQPQHF | TGTGCCAGCAGCCAAGTACAGGCTTTCAATCAGCCCCAGCATTTT
TRBJ2-7 | TRBV4-3 | NA | NA | CASSITGTRGDEQYF | TGCGCCAGCAGCATAACCGGGACCAGGGGCGACGAGCAGTACTTC
TRBJ1-3 | TRBV4-1 | NA | NA | CASSQDPLQAGNTIYF | TGCGCCAGCAGCCAAGATCCACTGCAGGCCGGAAACACCATATATTTT
TRBJ2-1 | TRBV24-1 | TRBD2 | once | CATSDSGTSGSEQFF | TGTGCCACCAGTGATTCAGGGACTAGCGGGAGCGAGCAGTTCTTC
TRBJ1-1 | TRBV18 | NA | once | CASSPKTDGWAFF | TGTGCCAGCTCACCCAAGACAGACGGCTGGGCTTTCTTT
TRBJ2-7 | TRBV5-1 | TRBD2 | NA | CASSPLGGRGSEQYF | TGCGCCAGCAGCCCCCTTGGCGGGAGGGGGAGCGAGCAGTACTTC